The clone carrying this TCR beta chain was found many times. Germline V gene data show CDR1 as SGHDT and CDR2 as YYEEEE. The CDR3 spans 15 residues. Trimming cost V 4 bases and J 5 bases; bases outside gene matches: 9. The data originate from a study of regulatory T cells in long-lasting Graves disease. iRepertoire HTBI primers and Arm-PCR of CDR3 regions built TCR beta libraries. TCRdb recomputed calls from the multiplex PCR reads with MiXCR, one row per CDR3 protein. The sample includes 400,000 to 500,000 distinct CDR3 sequences, roughly 21% of them seen just once. Regarding time point: persistent/refractory GD, antithyroid drugs over 5 years with positive TRAb. After RNA was extracted from PBMCs, the TCR library was made from it. A peripheral blood sample, around 8.6 milliliters in volume, was drawn into EDTA tubes.

The sequence derives from a female donor with Graves disease. The genes are TRBV5-6 and TRBJ2-5, with 9 bases fitting TRBD1. The material sequenced was peripheral blood mononuclear cells (PBMCs), taken when the disease was refractory, from a patient treated with antithyroid drugs. CDR3 sequence: CASSLQGALGETQYF. The DNA for the CDR3 is TGTGCCAGCAGCCTACAGGGGGCGCTGGGGGAGACCCAGTACTTC.